The source of this T cell receptor (beta chain) is a study of human T cells and chemical hapten exposure. Points on this clonotype: Antigen unknown.

This sample's time point: patch test 2, 6 weeks after DPC sensitization. Treatment noted: therapeutic diphenylcyclopropenone sensitization with weekly scalp DPC. Alopecia patients, 18 to 70 years old and DPC-suitable, served as donors. In the authors' methods: TCRs per sample had a median of roughly 96,000 and ranged from roughly 23,224 to 700,000. TCRdb called the RACE reads again in MiXCR, with one record for every CDR3 protein. For this entry, the V and J calls and clone size follow TCRdb and not the study's own pipeline. Here the sample spans under 100,000 distinct CDR3 sequences, about 10% being singletons. The study, taken as a whole, reports: No alteration of TCRs above 1 in 1000 frequency was seen with DPC sensitization. Significantly more large CDR3 similarity clusters were formed by expanded TCRs than by controls.

Trimming stripped 5 bases from V and 2 bases from J, with 10 bases between. This CDR3 contains 14 residues. The material sequenced was whole blood, taken in connection with sensitization to the hapten diphenylcyclopropenone (DPC). The gene calls are TRBV12-3 or TRBV12-4 and TRBJ2-1; no clear D. The TCR sequence derives from a woman between 45 and 65 years old with alopecia areata. Some clones in this sample may be carry-over from other donors' samples. The CDR3 protein is CASSPDGAYNEQFF. The CDR3 nucleotides are TGTGCCAGCAGTCCGGACGGTGCCTACAATGAGCAGTTCTTC.